This T cell receptor (beta chain) was sequenced for a study of human T cells and chemical hapten exposure. Study observations and caveats: No alteration of TCRs above 1 in 1000 frequency was seen with DPC sensitization.

The CDR3 is made up of 14 amino acids. Germline V gene sequence: CDR1 KGHSH, CDR2 LQKENI. V trimming: 8 bases; J trimming: 2 bases; junction bases outside the gene matches: 7. Someone pulled total RNA out of unfractionated whole blood. Comment on this clonotype: The antigen is undetermined.

The study used a library that attached unique molecular identifiers to individual cDNA molecules. In the original processing: The number of TCRs in each sample had a median of around 96,000 and spanned about 20,000 to 690,600. TCRdb used MiXCR to reprocess the 5' RACE reads, holding one entry per CDR3 protein. Here the V and J calls rest on TCRdb's processing, not on the authors' analysis. The sample gives roughly 110,000 distinct CDR3 sequences, roughly a fifth of which show up once; roughly 2.8% is in the top ten. This chain links TRBV18 with TRBJ2-3; the match to TRBD2 covers 7 bases. The sequence was obtained from a human donor in good health. The CDR3 spells CASGRLANTDTQYF. The CDR3 DNA follows: TGTGCCAGCGGGAGACTAGCAAACACAGATACGCAGTATTTT.